This T cell receptor beta chain came from a study of Ad26.COV2.S vaccination and SARS-CoV-2 variants. Study-level points and caveats: The TCR breadth and depth analyses may have understated or missed part of the total T cell responses.

Method: immunoSEQ multiplex PCR; TCRdb's copy keeps in-frame clones and lacks some. This sample yields about 680,000 clones, of which 89% are seen a single time; over 1.3% belongs to the top ten. Treatment noted: over 15 received Ad26.COV2.S at low or high dose, single or two shots; 5 received placebo; per-sample allocation not given. Material that was analyzed had been drawn on day 63 after the first vaccine or placebo injection. Notes on this clone: Its antigen remains unidentified.

With 0 bases removed from V and 6 bases from J, the gap between germline ends came to 10 bases. Germline loops: CDR1 SGHNT, CDR2 YYREEE (reference sequence). This CDR3 comprises 14 residues. The chain carries TRBV5-4 and TRBJ2-1; D gene uncertain. This specimen consisted of peripheral blood, obtained in a trial of Ad26.COV2.S vaccine versus placebo. The receptor was derived from a person between 18 and 65 years old who received the Ad26.COV2.S COVID-19 vaccine or a placebo. CDR3 nucleotide sequence: TGTGCCAGCAGCTTGGTAGTTTTCAGCAATGAGCAGTTCTTC. Protein sequence: CASSLVVFSNEQFF.